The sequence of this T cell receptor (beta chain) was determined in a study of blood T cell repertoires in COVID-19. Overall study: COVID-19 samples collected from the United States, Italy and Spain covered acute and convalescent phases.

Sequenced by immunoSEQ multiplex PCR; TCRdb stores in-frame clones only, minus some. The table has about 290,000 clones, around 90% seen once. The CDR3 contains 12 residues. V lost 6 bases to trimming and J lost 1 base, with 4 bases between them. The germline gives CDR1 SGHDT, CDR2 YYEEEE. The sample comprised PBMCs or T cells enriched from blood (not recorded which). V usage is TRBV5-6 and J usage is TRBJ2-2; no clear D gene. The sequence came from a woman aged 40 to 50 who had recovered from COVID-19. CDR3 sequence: CASIRNTGELFF. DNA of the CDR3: TGTGCCAGCATCCGGAACACCGGGGAGCTGTTTTTT.